Listed below are T cell receptor beta chains from one sample, sequenced in a study of glioma-infiltrating T cells after dendritic cell vaccination. Data came from immunoSEQ multiplex PCR; TCRdb stores just in-frame clones and leaves some out. The sample shows tens of thousands of clones, around 87% of them seen only once. The sequenced sample was blood, obtained after dendritic cell vaccination. These receptors were taken from a human donor with glioblastoma. The CDR3 runs from the conserved cysteine through the conserved F or W. The order of the fields is clone size, V gene, J gene, D gene, CDR3 protein, CDR3 DNA. A D gene is named only where the DNA matches it firmly. Expanded clones get a size class; other rows say once, few or many, or leave the size out.

NA	TRBV19	TRBJ1-3	NA	CASLIGDTIYF	TGTGCCAGCCTAATCGGAGACACCATATATTTT
NA	TRBV2	TRBJ2-2	TRBD1	CASTSGQGNTGELFF	TGTGCCAGCACCTCGGGACAGGGGAACACCGGGGAGCTGTTTTTT
NA	TRBV10-1	TRBJ2-2	TRBD2	CASSDPSGTGGTGELFF	TGCGCCAGCAGTGATCCCTCCGGGACGGGAGGCACCGGGGAGCTGTTTTTT
NA	TRBV10-3	TRBJ1-2	NA	CAISESLAAGGYTF	TGTGCCATCAGTGAGTCGCTGGCGGCGGGGGGCTACACCTTC
NA	TRBV19	TRBJ2-7	NA	CASSPTNTYEQYF	TGTGCCAGTAGCCCGACAAATACCTACGAGCAGTACTTC
NA	TRBV19	TRBJ1-3	NA	CASSLRHTDGNTIYF	TGTGCCAGTAGCCTGCGGCATACTGATGGAAACACCATATATTTT
NA	TRBV20-1	TRBJ1-1	NA	CSARQGVAFF	TGCAGTGCTAGACAGGGTGTAGCTTTCTTT
NA	TRBV5-1	TRBJ2-7	NA	CASSLGVGNGEQYF	TGCGCCAGCAGCTTGGGGGTCGGGAATGGCGAGCAGTACTTC
NA	TRBV20-1	TRBJ2-5	NA	CSAAQETQYF	TGCAGTGCCGCGCAAGAGACCCAGTACTTC
NA	TRBV7-8	TRBJ2-3	TRBD2	CASSQGTSGRARADTQYF	TGTGCCAGCAGCCAGGGGACTAGCGGGAGGGCCCGAGCAGATACGCAGTATTTT
NA	TRBV27	TRBJ1-5	TRBD1	CASQGVGQPQHF	TGTGCCAGCCAGGGGGTAGGACAGCCCCAGCATTTT
NA	TRBV6-5	TRBJ2-7	TRBD2	CASSYSTSGAYEQYF	TGTGCCAGCAGTTACTCGACTAGCGGGGCCTACGAGCAGTACTTC
NA	TRBV29-1	TRBJ1-1	NA	CSVDRIQAANTEAFF	TGCAGCGTTGACCGGATCCAGGCAGCGAACACTGAAGCTTTCTTT
NA	TRBV7-2	TRBJ2-4	NA	CASSKLFRLAKNIQYF	TGTGCCAGCAGCAAGCTATTCCGTTTAGCCAAAAACATTCAGTACTTC
NA	TRBV2	TRBJ1-2	NA	CASSRKHTHYGYTF	TGTGCCAGCAGTAGAAAACATACCCACTATGGCTACACCTTC
NA	TRBV11-2	TRBJ2-3	NA	CASSLVAAQGTQYF	TGTGCCAGCAGCTTAGTAGCGGCCCAGGGTACGCAGTATTTT
NA	TRBV27	TRBJ1-5	NA	CASSWRDNQPQHF	TGTGCCAGCAGTTGGAGGGACAATCAGCCCCAGCATTTT
NA	TRBV9	TRBJ2-2	NA	CASSVDPGNTGELFF	TGTGCCAGCAGCGTAGATCCAGGGAACACCGGGGAGCTGTTTTTT
NA	TRBV21-1	TRBJ1-4	NA	CASSKETESFATNEKLFF	TGTGCCAGCAGCAAAGAAACGGAGAGTTTCGCAACTAATGAAAAACTGTTTTTT
NA	TRBV30	TRBJ1-2	NA	CAWSVKGLGGYTF	TGTGCCTGGAGTGTAAAGGGGCTAGGTGGCTACACCTTC
NA	TRBV10-1	TRBJ2-7	TRBD1	CASSDRDSFGAYEQYF	TGCGCCAGCAGTGACCGGGACAGCTTCGGGGCCTACGAGCAGTACTTC
NA	TRBV6-1	TRBJ2-2	NA	CASIDSNTGELFF	TGTGCCAGCATCGACAGCAACACCGGGGAGCTGTTTTTT
NA	TRBV14	TRBJ1-1	TRBD1	CASSRQGGSEAFF	TGTGCCAGCAGCCGACAGGGAGGCTCTGAAGCTTTCTTT
once	TRBV5-1	TRBJ2-2	TRBD1	CASSPGTGTHRELFF	TGCGCCAGCAGCCCCGGGACAGGCACTCACCGGGAGCTGTTTTTT
NA	TRBV5-6	TRBJ1-6	NA	CASSLGGGFPSLLHF	TGTGCCAGCAGCTTGGGAGGCGGCTTTCCTTCACTCCTCCACTTT
NA	TRBV27	TRBJ2-1	TRBD2	CASSLSLLAGEQFF	TGTGCCAGCAGTTTATCGTTACTAGCGGGTGAGCAGTTCTTC
NA	TRBV19	TRBJ1-1	TRBD1	CASSIDDRVFTEAFF	TGTGCCAGTAGTATAGATGACAGGGTTTTCACTGAAGCTTTCTTT
NA	TRBV9	TRBJ2-5	NA	CASRGDQETQYF	TGTGCCAGCAGGGGAGACCAAGAGACCCAGTACTTC
NA	TRBV29-1	TRBJ2-7	NA	CSVKGLGRGLEQYF	TGCAGCGTTAAGGGTCTTGGCCGGGGTCTGGAGCAGTACTTC
NA	TRBV5-6	TRBJ1-1	NA	CASSSVPSYRDVGAFF	TGTGCCAGCAGCTCCGTCCCGTCGTACAGGGACGTAGGAGCTTTCTTT
few	TRBV6-1	TRBJ1-1	NA	CASNSGRGDTEAFF	TGTGCCAGCAATTCGGGCAGGGGAGACACTGAAGCTTTCTTT
few	TRBV4-1	TRBJ1-3	NA	CASSQDDGIPRNTIYF	TGCGCCAGCAGCCAAGACGACGGGATTCCGAGGAACACCATATATTTT